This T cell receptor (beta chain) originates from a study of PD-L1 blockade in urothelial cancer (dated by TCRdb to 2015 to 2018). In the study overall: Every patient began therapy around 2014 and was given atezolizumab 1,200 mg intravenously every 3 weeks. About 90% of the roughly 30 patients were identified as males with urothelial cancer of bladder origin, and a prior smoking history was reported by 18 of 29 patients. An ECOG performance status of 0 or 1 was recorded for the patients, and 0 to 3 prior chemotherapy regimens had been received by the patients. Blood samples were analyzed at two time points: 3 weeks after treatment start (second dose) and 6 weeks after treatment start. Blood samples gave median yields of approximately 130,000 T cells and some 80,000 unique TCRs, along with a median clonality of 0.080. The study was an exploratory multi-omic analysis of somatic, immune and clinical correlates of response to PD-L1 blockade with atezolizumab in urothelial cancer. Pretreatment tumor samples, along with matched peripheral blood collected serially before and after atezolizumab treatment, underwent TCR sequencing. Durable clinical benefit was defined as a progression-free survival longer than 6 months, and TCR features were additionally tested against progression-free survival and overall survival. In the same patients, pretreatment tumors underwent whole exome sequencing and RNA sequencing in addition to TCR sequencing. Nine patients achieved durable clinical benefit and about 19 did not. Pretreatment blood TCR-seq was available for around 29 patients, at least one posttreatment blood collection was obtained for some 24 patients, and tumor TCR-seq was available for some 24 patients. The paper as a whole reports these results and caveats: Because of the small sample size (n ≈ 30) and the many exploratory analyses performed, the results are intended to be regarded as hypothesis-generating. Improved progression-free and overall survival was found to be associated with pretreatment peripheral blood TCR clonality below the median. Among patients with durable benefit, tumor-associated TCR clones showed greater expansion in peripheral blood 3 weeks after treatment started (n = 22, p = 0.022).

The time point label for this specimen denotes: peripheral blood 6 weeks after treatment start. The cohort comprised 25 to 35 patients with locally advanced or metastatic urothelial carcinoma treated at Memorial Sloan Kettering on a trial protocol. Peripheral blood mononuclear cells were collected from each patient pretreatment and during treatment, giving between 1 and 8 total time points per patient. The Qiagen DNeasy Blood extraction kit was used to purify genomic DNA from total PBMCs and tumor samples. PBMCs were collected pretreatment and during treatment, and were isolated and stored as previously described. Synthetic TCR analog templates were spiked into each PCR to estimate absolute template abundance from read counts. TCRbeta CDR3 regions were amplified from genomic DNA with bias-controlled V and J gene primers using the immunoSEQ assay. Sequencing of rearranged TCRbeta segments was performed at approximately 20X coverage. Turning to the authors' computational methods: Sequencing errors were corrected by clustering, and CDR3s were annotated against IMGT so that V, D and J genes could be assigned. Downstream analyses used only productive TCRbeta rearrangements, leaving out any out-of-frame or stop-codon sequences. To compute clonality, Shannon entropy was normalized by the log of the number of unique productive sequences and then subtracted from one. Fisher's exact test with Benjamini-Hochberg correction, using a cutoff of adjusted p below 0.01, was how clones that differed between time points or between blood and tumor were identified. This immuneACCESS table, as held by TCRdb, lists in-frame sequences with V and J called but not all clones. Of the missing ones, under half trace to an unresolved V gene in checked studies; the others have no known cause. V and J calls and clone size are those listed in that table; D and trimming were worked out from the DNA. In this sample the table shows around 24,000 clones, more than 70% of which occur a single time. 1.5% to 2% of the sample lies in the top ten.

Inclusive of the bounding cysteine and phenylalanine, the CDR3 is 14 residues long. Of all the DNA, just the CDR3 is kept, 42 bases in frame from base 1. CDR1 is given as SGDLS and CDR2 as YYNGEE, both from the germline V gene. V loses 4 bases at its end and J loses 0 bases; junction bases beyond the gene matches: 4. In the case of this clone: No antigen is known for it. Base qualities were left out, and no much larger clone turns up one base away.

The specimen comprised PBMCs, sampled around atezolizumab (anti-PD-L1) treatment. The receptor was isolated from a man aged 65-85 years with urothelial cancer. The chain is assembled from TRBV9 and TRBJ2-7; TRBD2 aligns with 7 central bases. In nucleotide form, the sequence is TGTGCCAGCAGCCGGACTAGTGTCTCCTACGAGCAGTACTTC. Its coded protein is CASSRTSVSYEQYF.